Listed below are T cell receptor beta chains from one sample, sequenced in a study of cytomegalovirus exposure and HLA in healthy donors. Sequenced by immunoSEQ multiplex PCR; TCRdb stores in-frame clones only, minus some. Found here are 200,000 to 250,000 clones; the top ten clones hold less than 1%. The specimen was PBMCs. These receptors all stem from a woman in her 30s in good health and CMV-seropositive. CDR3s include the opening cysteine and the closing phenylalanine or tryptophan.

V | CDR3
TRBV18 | CASSIRTGTNEKLFF
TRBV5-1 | CASKGGALPDTQYF
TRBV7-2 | CASSAQGQRAFF
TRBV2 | CASSERTTQETQYF
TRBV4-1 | CASSQDIEEVYTDTQYF
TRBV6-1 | CASSPPGARNEQYF
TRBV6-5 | CASSYQGPGSPLHF
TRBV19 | CASSITRRDSGNTIYF
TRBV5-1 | CASSLAEQLRGRELFF
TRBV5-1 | CASSPGTGNGYTF
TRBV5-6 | CASSLNGISNQPQHF
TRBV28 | CALGQQTHEQYF
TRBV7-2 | CASSLGGGRWQPQHF
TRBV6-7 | CASSYQCGHPYGYTF
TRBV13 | CASTVGRQGQPQHF
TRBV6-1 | CASRERTSGGAGSYEQYF
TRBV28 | CASSLQGAREKLFF
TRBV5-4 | CASSLGGSSYEQYF
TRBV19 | CASTQGNTEAFF
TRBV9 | CASSSAPGLAGGTRDYEQYF
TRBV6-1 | CASSRGGEGQPQHF
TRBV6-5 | CASSYSPSGNNEQFF
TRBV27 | CASSPGQGEHTDTQYF
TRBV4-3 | CASSQDKYVTGTLNTEAFF
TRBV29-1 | CSGGGGVAGGSYEQYF
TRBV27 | CASSLGPLGATAYEQYF
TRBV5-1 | CASSKPGDSETQYF
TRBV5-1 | CASSYSGGSYEQYF
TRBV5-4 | CASRPGGTGETEKLFF
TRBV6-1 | CASSPRDRGRGIQYF
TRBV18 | CASSPPAGQGVQPQHF
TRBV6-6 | CASSSSTPSTDTQYF
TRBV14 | CASSQTRGASGTGELFF
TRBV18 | CASSARTGGYNSPLHF
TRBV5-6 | CASSLRDWSNQPQHF